The 13 T cell receptor beta chains below all came from one sample that was sequenced in a study of OX40 agonist ivuxolimab in advanced cancers. Profiled with immunoSEQ multiplex PCR; TCRdb holds only in-frame clones, not every one. Among tens of thousands of clones listed, over 75% were seen once. Sequenced material: CD4+ or CD8+ T cells sorted from blood, taken in a trial of the OX40 agonist ivuxolimab. These receptors came from an adult with an advanced solid tumor such as melanoma, head and neck, liver or kidney cancer.

V usage is TRBV29-1 and J usage is TRBJ1-1; D ambiguous. Germline lookup yields CDR1 SQVTM and CDR2 ANQGSEA. The CDR3 is made up of 13 amino acids. With 4 bases removed from V and 0 bases from J, the gap between germline ends came to 9 bases. The CDR3 reads CSVVGFMNTEAFF. For the CDR3, the DNA is TGCAGCGTTGTAGGGTTCATGAACACTGAAGCTTTCTTT. Supplemented by reference TRBV29-1 and TRBJ1-1, the full variable domain reads SAVISQKPSRDICQRGTSLTIQCQVDSQVTMMFWYRQQPGQSLTLIATANQGSEATYESGFVIDKFPISRPNLTFSTLTVSNMSPEDSSIYLCSVVGFMNTEAFFGQGTRLTVV.

V is TRBV7-2 and J is TRBJ1-2; TRBD1 agrees at 7 bases. The CDR3 covers 15 residues. J lost 8 bases, V lost 2 bases, and 11 bases had no gene match. Per the germline V gene, CDR1 is SGHTA and CDR2 is FQGNSA. The CDR3 region has the DNA TGTGCCAGCAGCTTAACCGACAGGGCCCTCGAAGGCTACACCTTC. Encoded protein: CASSLTDRALEGYTF.

V usage is TRBV7-2 and J usage is TRBJ2-2, with a tentative D call TRBD2 (6 bases). V was shortened by 5 bases and J by 4 bases, with 20 bases between the two germline ends. Per germline, CDR1 SGHTA and CDR2 FQGNSA. This CDR3 is built from 17 residues. The CDR3 loop reads CASSLFTTSLRTGELFF. The CDR3 region has the DNA TGTGCCAGCAGCCTCTTTACCACTAGCTTACGCACCGGGGAGCTGTTTTTT.

The chain joins TRBV4-3 to TRBJ2-1; 7 nucleotides match TRBD1. In germline, CDR1 is LGHNA, CDR2 YSLEER. The CDR3 is 12 amino acids. V was pared by 3 bases and J by 9 bases, with 2 bases of the junction left unmatched. CDR3 loop: CASSQRQGEQFF. The CDR3 DNA follows: TGCGCCAGCAGCCAGAGACAGGGTGAGCAGTTCTTC.

The CDR3 DNA reads TGTGCCAGCCGCCCGGGACTATCACTCAGTAGCACAGATACGCAGTATTTT. Protein: CASRPGLSLSSTDTQYF. V and J are TRBV13 and TRBJ2-3; 7 nucleotides align to TRBD2. Germline V CDR1 and CDR2: PRHDT, FYEKMQ (reference sequence). V lost 8 bases and J lost 0; bases outside the gene matches: 14. This CDR3 is built from 17 residues.

The J gene is TRBJ2-2, the V gene TRBV25-1; 9 bases map to TRBD1. CDR1 MGHDK and CDR2 SYGVNS come from the germline V gene. Unmatched junction bases numbered 9, after V lost 3 bases and J lost 7 bases. The CDR3 is made up of 16 amino acids. This CDR3 is CASSEADRGVVGELFF. For the CDR3, the DNA is TGTGCCAGCAGTGAGGCGGACAGGGGAGTTGTCGGGGAGCTGTTTTTT.

The chain has TRBV5-4 and TRBJ2-1; 8 positions match TRBD2. The V segment lost 1 base and the J segment 3 bases; nucleotides outside the gene matches: 9. The CDR3 contains 17 residues. Germline V gives CDR1 SGHNT, CDR2 YYREEE (reference sequence). CDR3 sequence reads: CASSLPIAGLVYNEQFF. The CDR3 DNA follows: TGTGCCAGCAGCTTGCCTATAGCGGGACTAGTCTACAATGAGCAGTTCTTC. Full variable domain (rest looked up from reference TRBV5-4 and TRBJ2-1): ETGVTQSPTHLIKTRGQQVTLRCSSQSGHNTVSWYQQALGQGPQFIFQYYREEENGRGNFPPRFSGLQFPNYSSELNVNALELDDSALYLCASSLPIAGLVYNEQFFGPGTRLTVL.

This clone has only one observation. This chain joins TRBV6-5 and TRBJ1-2, with a weak D call TRBD1 (5 bases). The CDR3 runs 15 residues. CDR1 MNHEY and CDR2 SVGAGI come from the germline V gene. V was shortened by 0 bases and J by 5 bases, with 13 bases between the two germline ends. CDR3 nucleotides: TGTGCCAGCAGTTACTCTGCAGGGACCGTTTATGGCTACACCTTC. Protein: CASSYSAGTVYGYTF.

The chain links TRBV5-4 to TRBJ2-1, with a possible D match to TRBD2 (5 bases). V was shortened by 5 bases and J by 4 bases, with 22 bases between the two germline ends. This CDR3 is 17 amino acids long. The germline gives CDR1 SGHNT, CDR2 YYREEE (reference sequence). In DNA, the CDR3 is TGTGCCAGCAGACCCGAGTTAGGCGGGCCACTATACAATGAGCAGTTCTTC. Its protein is CASRPELGGPLYNEQFF.

V gene TRBV5-6 combines with J gene TRBJ1-4, with D possibly being TRBD1 (5 bases). Germline V lookup: CDR1 SGHDT, CDR2 YYEEEE. Trimming left V 2 bases short and J 0 bases short, with 11 bases between. The CDR3 consists of 16 residues. The CDR3 reads CASSLWGVATNEKLFF. CDR3 DNA: TGTGCCAGCAGCTTATGGGGCGTCGCAACTAATGAAAAACTGTTTTTT.

The CDR3 DNA is TGTGCCAGTAGCTCGGGACTACGAACAGAGCAGTTCTTC. Its protein is CASSSGLRTEQFF. V and J are TRBV19 and TRBJ2-1; 7 bases match TRBD2. The germline V gene encodes CDR1 LNHDA and CDR2 SQIVND (reference sequence). V shed 6 bases, J shed 10 bases, and the junction held 9 bases outside the gene matches. The CDR3 covers 13 residues.

The chain is built from TRBV7-2 and TRBJ2-7; 8 bases align to TRBD2. CDR1 is SGHTA and CDR2 is FQGNSA in the germline V gene. The V and J ends lost 4 bases and 3 bases, in that order; junction bases with no gene match: 5. The CDR3 is 14 amino acids. CDR3 DNA: TGTGCCAGCAGCTCGGGGGGGCTGGGCTACGAGCAGTACTTC. Amino acids: CASSSGGLGYEQYF.

This clone was detected ten times or more. The V and J genes are TRBV2 and TRBJ1-5; perhaps TRBD1 as D (6 bases). CDR1 is SNHLY and CDR2 is FYNNEI in the germline V gene. The V and J ends lost 8 bases and 5 bases respectively, with 16 bases between them. This CDR3 comprises 14 residues. CDR3 sequence (DNA): TGTGCCAGCCAACAGGGCCCTGGGGATCAGCCCCAGCATTTT. It translates to CASQQGPGDQPQHF.